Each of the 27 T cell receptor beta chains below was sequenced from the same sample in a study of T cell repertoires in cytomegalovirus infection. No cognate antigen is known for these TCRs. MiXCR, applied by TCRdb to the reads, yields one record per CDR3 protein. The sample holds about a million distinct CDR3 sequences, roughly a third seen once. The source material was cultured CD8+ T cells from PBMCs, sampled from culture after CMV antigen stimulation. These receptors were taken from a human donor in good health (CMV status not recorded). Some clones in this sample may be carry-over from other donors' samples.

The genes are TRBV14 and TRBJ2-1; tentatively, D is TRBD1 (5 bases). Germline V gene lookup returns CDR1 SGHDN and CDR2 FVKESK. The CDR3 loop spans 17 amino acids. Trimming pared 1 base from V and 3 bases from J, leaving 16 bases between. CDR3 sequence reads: CASSQVMYIDSYNEQFF. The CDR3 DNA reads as TGTGCCAGCAGCCAAGTGATGTATATCGACAGCTACAATGAGCAGTTCTTC.

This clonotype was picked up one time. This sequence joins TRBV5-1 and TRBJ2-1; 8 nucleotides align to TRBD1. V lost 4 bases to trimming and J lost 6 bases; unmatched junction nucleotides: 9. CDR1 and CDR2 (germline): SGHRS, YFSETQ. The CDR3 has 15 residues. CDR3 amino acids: CASSPMGQAPNEQFF. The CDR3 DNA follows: TGCGCCAGCAGCCCCATGGGACAGGCCCCCAATGAGCAGTTCTTC.

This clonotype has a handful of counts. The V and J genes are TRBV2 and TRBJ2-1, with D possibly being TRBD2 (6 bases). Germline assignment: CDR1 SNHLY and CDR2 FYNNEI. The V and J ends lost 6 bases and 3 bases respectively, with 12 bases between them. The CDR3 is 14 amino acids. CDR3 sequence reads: CASSDLANYNEQFF. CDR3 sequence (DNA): TGTGCCAGCAGCGACCTAGCGAACTACAATGAGCAGTTCTTC.

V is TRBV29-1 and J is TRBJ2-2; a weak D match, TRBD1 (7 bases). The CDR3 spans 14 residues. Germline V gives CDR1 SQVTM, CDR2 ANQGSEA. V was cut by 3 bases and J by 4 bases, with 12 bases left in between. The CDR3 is CSVEEGAGTGELFF. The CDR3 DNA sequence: TGCAGCGTTGAGGAGGGGGCGGGCACCGGGGAGCTGTTTTTT.

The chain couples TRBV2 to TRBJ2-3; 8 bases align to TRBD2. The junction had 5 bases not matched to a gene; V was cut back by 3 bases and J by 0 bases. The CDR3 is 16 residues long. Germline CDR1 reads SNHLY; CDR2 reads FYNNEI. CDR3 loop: CASSDKRGLSTDTQYF. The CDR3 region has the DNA TGTGCCAGCAGTGACAAGCGGGGGCTCAGCACAGATACGCAGTATTTT. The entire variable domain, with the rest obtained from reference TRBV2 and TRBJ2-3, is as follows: EPEVTQTPSHQVTQMGQEVILRCVPISNHLYFYWYRQILGQKVEFLVSFYNNEISEKSEIFDDQFSVERPDGSNFTLKIRSTKLEDSAMYFCASSDKRGLSTDTQYFGPGTRLTVL.

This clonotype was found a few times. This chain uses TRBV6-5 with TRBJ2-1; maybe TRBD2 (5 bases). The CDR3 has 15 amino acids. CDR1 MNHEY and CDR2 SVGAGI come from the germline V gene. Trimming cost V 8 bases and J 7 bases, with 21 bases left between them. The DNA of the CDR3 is TGTGCCAGCCGCCCCTACGGACTCCTTTGGAATGAGCAGTTCTTC. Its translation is CASRPYGLLWNEQFF.

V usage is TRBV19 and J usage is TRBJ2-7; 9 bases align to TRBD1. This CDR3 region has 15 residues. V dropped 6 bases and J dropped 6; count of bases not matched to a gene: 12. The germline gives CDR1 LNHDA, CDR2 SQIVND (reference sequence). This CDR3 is CASSTSSDRGGEQYF. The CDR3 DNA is TGTGCCAGTAGCACAAGCTCGGACAGGGGTGGCGAGCAGTACTTC.

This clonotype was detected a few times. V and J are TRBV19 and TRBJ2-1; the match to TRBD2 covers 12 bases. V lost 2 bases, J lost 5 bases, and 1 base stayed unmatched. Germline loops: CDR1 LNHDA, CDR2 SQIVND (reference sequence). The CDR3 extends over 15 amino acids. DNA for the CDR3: TGTGCCAGTAGTATAACTAGCGGGGGGAACAATGAGCAGTTCTTC. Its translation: CASSITSGGNNEQFF.

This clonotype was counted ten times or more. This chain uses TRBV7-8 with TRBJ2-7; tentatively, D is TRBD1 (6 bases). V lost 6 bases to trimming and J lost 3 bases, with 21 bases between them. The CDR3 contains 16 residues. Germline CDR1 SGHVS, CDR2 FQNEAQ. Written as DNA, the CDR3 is TGTGCCAGCAGAAGACGTTCCGGGACATTAAGCTACGAGCAGTACTTC. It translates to CASRRRSGTLSYEQYF.

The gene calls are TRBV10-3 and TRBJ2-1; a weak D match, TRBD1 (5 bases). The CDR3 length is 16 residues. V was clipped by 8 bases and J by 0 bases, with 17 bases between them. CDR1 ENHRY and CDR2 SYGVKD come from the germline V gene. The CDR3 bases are TGTGCCATCTCCCAGCCCATAGGGGCCTCCTACAATGAGCAGTTCTTC. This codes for CAISQPIGASYNEQFF.

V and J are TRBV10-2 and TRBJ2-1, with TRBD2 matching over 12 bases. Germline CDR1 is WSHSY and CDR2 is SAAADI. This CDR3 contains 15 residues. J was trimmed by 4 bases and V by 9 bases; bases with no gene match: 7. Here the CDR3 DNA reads TGCGCCAGTACCTCTAGCGGGGGGGTGTACAATGAGCAGTTCTTC. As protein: CASTSSGGVYNEQFF.

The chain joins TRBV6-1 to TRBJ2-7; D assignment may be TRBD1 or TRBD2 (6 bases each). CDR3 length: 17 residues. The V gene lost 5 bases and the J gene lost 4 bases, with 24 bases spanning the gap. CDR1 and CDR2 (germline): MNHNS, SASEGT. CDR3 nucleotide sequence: TGTGCCAGCAGTAACCGCCCCTGGGGGGCGGTGGATTACGAGCAGTACGTC. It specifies CASSNRPWGAVDYEQYV.

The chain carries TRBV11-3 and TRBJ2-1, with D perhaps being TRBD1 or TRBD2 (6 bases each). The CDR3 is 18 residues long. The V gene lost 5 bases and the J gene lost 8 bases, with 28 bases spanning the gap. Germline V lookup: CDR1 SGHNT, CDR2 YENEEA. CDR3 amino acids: CASSPTPGTSGGGDEQFF. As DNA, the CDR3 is TGTGCCAGCAGCCCAACCCCTGGGACCTCCGGAGGGGGTGATGAGCAGTTCTTC.

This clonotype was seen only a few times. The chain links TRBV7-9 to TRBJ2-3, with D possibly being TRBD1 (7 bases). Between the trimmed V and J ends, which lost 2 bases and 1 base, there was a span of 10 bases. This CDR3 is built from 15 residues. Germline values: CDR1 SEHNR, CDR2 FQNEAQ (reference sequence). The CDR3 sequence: CASSLQGEGTDTQYF. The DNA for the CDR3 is TGTGCCAGCAGCTTACAGGGGGAGGGCACAGATACGCAGTATTTT.

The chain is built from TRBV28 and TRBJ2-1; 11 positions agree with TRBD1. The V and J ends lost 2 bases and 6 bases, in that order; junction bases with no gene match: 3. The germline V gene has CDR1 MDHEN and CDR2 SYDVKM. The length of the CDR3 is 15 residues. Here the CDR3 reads CASSLQGQGGNEQFF. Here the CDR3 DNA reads TGTGCCAGCAGTTTACAGGGACAGGGGGGCAATGAGCAGTTCTTC.

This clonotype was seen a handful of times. CDR3 sequence reads: CASRKTGANQPQHF. The CDR3, as DNA: TGCGCCAGCAGAAAGACAGGGGCCAATCAGCCCCAGCATTTT. The V and J genes are TRBV10-2 and TRBJ1-5, with 8 bases lining up with TRBD1. Germline V gene sequence: CDR1 WSHSY, CDR2 SAAADI. J lost 3 bases, V lost 6 bases, and 4 bases had no gene match. The CDR3 has 14 amino acids.

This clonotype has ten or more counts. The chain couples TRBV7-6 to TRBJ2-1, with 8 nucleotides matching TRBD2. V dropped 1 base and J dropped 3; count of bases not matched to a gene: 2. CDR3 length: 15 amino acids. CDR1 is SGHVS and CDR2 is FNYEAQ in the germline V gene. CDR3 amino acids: CASSLGAGDYNEQFF. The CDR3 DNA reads TGTGCCAGCAGCTTAGGAGCGGGGGACTACAATGAGCAGTTCTTC.

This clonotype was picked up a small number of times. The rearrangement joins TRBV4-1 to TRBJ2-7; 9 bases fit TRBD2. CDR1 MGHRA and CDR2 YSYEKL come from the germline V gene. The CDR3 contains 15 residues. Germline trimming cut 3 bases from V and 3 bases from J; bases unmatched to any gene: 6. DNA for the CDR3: TGCGCCAGCAGCCAGGAGATACTAGCGGGCTACGAGCAGTACTTC. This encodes CASSQEILAGYEQYF.

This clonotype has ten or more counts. The CDR3 region is CASSPGTDGYTF. The CDR3 DNA sequence: TGTGCCAGCAGCCCCGGGACAGATGGCTACACCTTC. This chain uses TRBV12-3 or TRBV12-4 with TRBJ1-2; 7 bases are a match to TRBD1. The CDR3 is made up of 12 amino acids. J was trimmed by 6 bases and V by 6 bases; bases with no gene match: 4.

CDR3 nucleotides: TGCGCCAGCAGTGAGGACGACACAACCACCGAGCAGTACTTC. This sequence encodes CASSEDDTTTEQYF. This chain links TRBV10-2 with TRBJ2-7; D remains unclear. The CDR3 runs 14 residues. The V end lost 2 bases, the J end lost 6 bases, and 14 bases lay between the germline ends. Germline V gives CDR1 WSHSY, CDR2 SAAADI.

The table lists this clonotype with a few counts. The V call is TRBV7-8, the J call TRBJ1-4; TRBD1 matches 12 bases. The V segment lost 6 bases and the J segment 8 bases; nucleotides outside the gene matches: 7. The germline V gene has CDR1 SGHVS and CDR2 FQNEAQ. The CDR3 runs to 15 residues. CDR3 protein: CASRGQGAGWEKLFF. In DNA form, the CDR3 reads TGTGCCAGCAGGGGACAGGGGGCCGGGTGGGAAAAACTGTTTTTT.

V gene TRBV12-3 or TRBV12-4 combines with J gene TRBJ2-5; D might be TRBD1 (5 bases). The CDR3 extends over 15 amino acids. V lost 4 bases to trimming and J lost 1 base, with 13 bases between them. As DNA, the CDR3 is TGTGCCAGCAGTTGGTTTGGACACCTCCAAGAGACCCAGTACTTC. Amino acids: CASSWFGHLQETQYF.

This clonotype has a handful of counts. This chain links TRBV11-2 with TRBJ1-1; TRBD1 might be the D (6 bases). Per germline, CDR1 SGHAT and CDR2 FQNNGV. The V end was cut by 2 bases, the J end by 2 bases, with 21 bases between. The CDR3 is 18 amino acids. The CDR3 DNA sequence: TGTGCCAGCAGCTTATGGAGGACAGCGAGCGTTCTCAACACTGAAGCTTTCTTT. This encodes CASSLWRTASVLNTEAFF.

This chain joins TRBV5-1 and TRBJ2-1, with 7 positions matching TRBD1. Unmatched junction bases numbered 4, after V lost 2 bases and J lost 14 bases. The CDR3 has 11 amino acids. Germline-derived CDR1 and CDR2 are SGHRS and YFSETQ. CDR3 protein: CASSFGQAEFF. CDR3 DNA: TGCGCCAGCAGCTTTGGACAGGCGGAGTTCTTC.

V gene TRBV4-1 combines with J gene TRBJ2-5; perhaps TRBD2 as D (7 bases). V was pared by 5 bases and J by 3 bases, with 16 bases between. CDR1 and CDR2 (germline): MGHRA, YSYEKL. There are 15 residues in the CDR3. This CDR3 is CASSALGRGKETQYF. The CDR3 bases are TGCGCCAGCAGCGCCCTGGGGAGGGGGAAAGAGACCCAGTACTTC.

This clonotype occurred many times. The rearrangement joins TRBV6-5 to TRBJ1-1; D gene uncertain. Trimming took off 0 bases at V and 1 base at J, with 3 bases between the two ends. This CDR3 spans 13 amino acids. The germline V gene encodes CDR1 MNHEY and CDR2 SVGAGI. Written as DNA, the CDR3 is TGTGCCAGCAGTTACTCGGAGAACACTGAAGCTTTCTTT. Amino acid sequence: CASSYSENTEAFF.

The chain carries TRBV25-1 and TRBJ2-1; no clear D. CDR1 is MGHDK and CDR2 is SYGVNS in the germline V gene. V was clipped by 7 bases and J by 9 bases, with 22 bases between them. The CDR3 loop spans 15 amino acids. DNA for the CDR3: TGTGCCAGCACGGGTGGAACCGGTAGAAAGAGTGAGCAGTTCTTC. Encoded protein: CASTGGTGRKSEQFF.